This is a list of T cell receptor beta chains from one sample in a study of technical replicates of blood from several donors. The data were produced by immunoSEQ multiplex PCR, yet TCRdb's version contains in-frame clones alone and is incomplete. The repertoire holds 45,000 to 65,000 clones, with about 96% as singletons. Source material: PBMCs. These receptors all come from a human donor in good health. Some clones in this sample may be carry-over from other donors' samples. The conserved cysteine and the conserved F or W are not part of the CDR3 here.

v_call: TRBV14
j_call: TRBJ1-2
cdr3_aa: ASSQGQGMGYGYT

v_call: TRBV11-3
j_call: TRBJ2-3
cdr3_aa: ASSLAVRDTQY

v_call: TRBV9
j_call: TRBJ2-7
cdr3_aa: ASSVKSGSRYEQY

v_call: TRBV19
j_call: TRBJ2-1
cdr3_aa: ASSIAREQF

v_call: TRBV11-1
j_call: TRBJ2-2
cdr3_aa: ASSRRRAPGELF

v_call: TRBV6-1
j_call: TRBJ2-7
cdr3_aa: ASSEVGGGPYEQY

v_call: TRBV4-3
j_call: TRBJ2-1
cdr3_aa: ASSAGTSGSNNEQF

v_call: TRBV7-9
j_call: TRBJ2-7
cdr3_aa: ASSSSGMGNEQY

v_call: TRBV2
j_call: TRBJ2-3
cdr3_aa: ASSDGGRAADTQY

v_call: TRBV6-1
j_call: TRBJ1-1
cdr3_aa: ASSEAGRQGNTEAF

v_call: TRBV5-1
j_call: TRBJ2-2
cdr3_aa: ASSLGQQNTGELF

v_call: TRBV12-1
j_call: TRBJ1-5
cdr3_aa: ASSSGDTGGNQPQH

v_call: TRBV7-6
j_call: TRBJ1-1
cdr3_aa: ASSAIIQGGPNTEAF

v_call: TRBV7-8
j_call: TRBJ2-5
cdr3_aa: ASSNGFSGGETQY

v_call: TRBV4-2
j_call: TRBJ2-5
cdr3_aa: ASRQGEEETQY

v_call: TRBV6-4
j_call: TRBJ2-5
cdr3_aa: ASSDQGLAGESFQETQY

v_call: TRBV7-2
j_call: TRBJ1-5
cdr3_aa: ASSIKGNQPQH

v_call: TRBV7-2
j_call: TRBJ1-1
cdr3_aa: ASSQAPLESSEAF

v_call: TRBV7-9
j_call: TRBJ2-1
cdr3_aa: ASSLLDNEQF

v_call: TRBV29-1
j_call: TRBJ2-2
cdr3_aa: SVVRGGANTGELF

v_call: TRBV5-1
j_call: TRBJ1-1
cdr3_aa: ASSPSGTGFTEAF

v_call: TRBV18
j_call: TRBJ2-5
cdr3_aa: ASSPRAAGEETQY

v_call: TRBV27
j_call: TRBJ1-1
cdr3_aa: ASSPYQGIGFYTEAF

v_call: TRBV7-7
j_call: TRBJ2-3
cdr3_aa: ASSLLASGRDTQY

v_call: TRBV12-5
j_call: TRBJ1-1
cdr3_aa: ASGLVRRQAQSNTEAF

v_call: TRBV29-1
j_call: TRBJ1-1
cdr3_aa: SVENAGQMNTEAF

v_call: TRBV27
j_call: TRBJ1-1
cdr3_aa: ASSLSPGQGAPMNTEAF

v_call: TRBV4-1
j_call: TRBJ2-2
cdr3_aa: ASSPGTGFSGELF

v_call: TRBV6-5
j_call: TRBJ2-1
cdr3_aa: ASSYSGGSSYNEQF

v_call: TRBV4-1
j_call: TRBJ1-2
cdr3_aa: ASNKNTGGLRKNYGYT

v_call: TRBV19
j_call: TRBJ2-1
cdr3_aa: ASNSGSSYNEQF

v_call: TRBV9
j_call: TRBJ2-5
cdr3_aa: ASSVAPGRETQY

v_call: TRBV5-1
j_call: TRBJ2-2
cdr3_aa: ASSLGLAGVLSGELF

v_call: TRBV30
j_call: TRBJ1-4
cdr3_aa: AWSVGQTTNEKLF

v_call: TRBV7-9
j_call: TRBJ2-2
cdr3_aa: ASSLWTSGRPGELF

v_call: TRBV27
j_call: TRBJ2-5
cdr3_aa: ASSFSRGAGGQETQY

v_call: TRBV6-5
j_call: TRBJ2-3
cdr3_aa: ASSYIGGDTQY

v_call: TRBV7-2
j_call: TRBJ2-3
cdr3_aa: ASSPHGTGWEDTQY

v_call: TRBV30
j_call: TRBJ2-7
cdr3_aa: AWSNRESLRWEQY

v_call: TRBV4-3
j_call: TRBJ2-1
cdr3_aa: ASSQEVWDRGSYNEQF

v_call: TRBV30
j_call: TRBJ2-5
cdr3_aa: AWSGLAGGETQY

v_call: TRBV5-4
j_call: TRBJ2-3
cdr3_aa: ASSLGQTDTQY

v_call: TRBV5-4
j_call: TRBJ2-1
cdr3_aa: ASRRLGEDNEQF

v_call: TRBV6-1
j_call: TRBJ2-2
cdr3_aa: ASRSNRNTGELF

v_call: TRBV7-9
j_call: TRBJ1-1
cdr3_aa: ASSNPGQGITEAF

v_call: TRBV7-8
j_call: TRBJ2-7
cdr3_aa: AIQRSYEQY

v_call: TRBV15
j_call: TRBJ1-2
cdr3_aa: ATSPGGLGPYGYT

v_call: TRBV18
j_call: TRBJ2-5
cdr3_aa: ASSSTTGYQETQY

v_call: TRBV6-5
j_call: TRBJ2-7
cdr3_aa: ASQRTRSVYEQY

v_call: TRBV28
j_call: TRBJ1-1
cdr3_aa: ASTLGQGNTEAF

v_call: TRBV7-2
j_call: TRBJ2-5
cdr3_aa: ASIKRTGPQETQY

v_call: TRBV10-3
j_call: TRBJ1-4
cdr3_aa: AISESWGQINAEKLF

v_call: TRBV6-4
j_call: TRBJ2-2
cdr3_aa: ASSDLAGTNTGELF